Below, 21 T cell receptor beta chains from the same sample are listed, as sequenced in a study of blood T cell repertoires in COVID-19. Profiled with immunoSEQ multiplex PCR; TCRdb holds only in-frame clones, not every one. This table has 200,000 to 250,000 clones, roughly 85% appearing once. Sequenced input: peripheral blood. The source is a young woman who had recovered from COVID-19.

J is TRBJ1-1 and V is TRBV28, with TRBD1 matching over 7 bases. V shed 0 bases and J 1 base; nucleotides not matched to a gene: 2. The V gene's germline CDR1 is MDHEN and CDR2 SYDVKM. This CDR3 region has 15 residues. The CDR3 loop is CASSLWTGRNTEAFF. The CDR3 bases are TGTGCCAGCAGTTTATGGACAGGGCGGAACACTGAAGCTTTCTTT. The complete variable domain, with remaining parts taken from reference TRBV28 and TRBJ1-1, reads DVKVTQSSRYLVKRTGEKVFLECVQDMDHENMFWYRQDPGLGLRLIYFSYDVKMKEKGDIPEGYSVSREKKERFSLILESASTNQTSMYLCASSLWTGRNTEAFFGQGTRLTVV.

Here the CDR3 reads CASSLTRELNYGYTF. Written as DNA, the CDR3 is TGTGCCAGCAGTTTGACCCGGGAGTTAAACTATGGCTACACCTTC. The rearrangement joins TRBV27 to TRBJ1-2; D unclear. CDR3 length: 15 amino acids. CDR1 is MNHEY and CDR2 is SMNVEV in the germline V gene (reference sequence). V lost 3 bases to trimming and J lost 2 bases, with 13 bases between them.

This chain uses TRBV19 with TRBJ2-7; a possible D gene is TRBD2 (6 bases). The germline V gene has CDR1 LNHDA and CDR2 SQIVND (reference sequence). Deletions cut 3 bases from V and 5 bases from J, with 20 bases between. There are 16 residues in the CDR3. The CDR3 bases are TGTGCCAGTAGTATCCCCGACTGGGCGGGACTCCACGAGCAGTACTTC. Protein: CASSIPDWAGLHEQYF.

The chain uses TRBV6-5 and TRBJ1-6; 7 nucleotides align to TRBD1. The J segment lost 6 bases and the V segment lost 4 bases, leaving 6 bases of the junction unmatched. CDR1 MNHEY and CDR2 SVGAGI come from the germline V gene. CDR3 length: 15 amino acids. CDR3 residues: CASSWRDSTNSPLHF. DNA for the CDR3: TGTGCCAGCAGTTGGAGGGACAGCACTAATTCACCCCTCCACTTT.

V and J are TRBV12-3 or TRBV12-4 and TRBJ2-7, with D perhaps TRBD1 (5 bases). The CDR3 has 13 amino acids. V was pared by 6 bases and J by 0 bases, with 9 bases between. The CDR3 is CASSWGSSYEQYF. The CDR3 coding sequence is TGTGCCAGCAGCTGGGGCAGCTCCTACGAGCAGTACTTC.

The V call is TRBV21-1, the J call TRBJ1-1. TRBV21-1 has pseudogene status. The CDR3 extends over 13 amino acids. The CDR3 nucleotides read TGTGCCAGCAGCAAACTAGAAAGCGCTGAAGCTTTCTTT. It is translated as CASSKLESAEAFF.

V gene TRBV4-3 combines with J gene TRBJ2-7; TRBD2 aligns across 14 bases. The germline V gene has CDR1 LGHNA and CDR2 YSLEER. The CDR3 spans 15 residues. The V gene end was trimmed by 0 bases and the J gene end by 7 bases; junction bases not matched to a gene: 2. CDR3 DNA: TGCGCCAGCAGCCAAGATTGGACTAGCGGGAGGGAGCAGTACTTC. As protein: CASSQDWTSGREQYF.

This sequence joins TRBV7-6 and TRBJ2-2; 9 bases map to TRBD2. Germline-derived CDR1 and CDR2 are SGHVS and FNYEAQ. The CDR3 totals 15 residues. J was trimmed by 5 bases and V by 5 bases; bases with no gene match: 6. Here the CDR3 DNA reads TGTGCCAGCAGCGGGGCTCTAGCGGGAACCGGGGAGCTGTTTTTT. Amino acid sequence: CASSGALAGTGELFF.

The chain uses TRBV13 and TRBJ2-7; 9 bases fit TRBD2. CDR1 is PRHDT and CDR2 is FYEKMQ in the germline V gene (reference sequence). The CDR3 has 15 amino acids. The junction had 9 bases not matched to a gene; V was cut back by 5 bases and J by 4 bases. The CDR3 nucleotides are TGTGCCAGCAGCGCAACTTTAGCGGGAGATTACGAGCAGTACTTC. Translating gives CASSATLAGDYEQYF.

This clone was seen just once. V is TRBV9 and J is TRBJ2-1; D remains unclear. Germline V CDR1 and CDR2: SGDLS, YYNGEE. Trimming took 1 base from V and 0 from J, leaving 11 bases between them. The CDR3 is 16 residues long. DNA for the CDR3: TGTGCCAGCAGCGTATCTCCCAGTACCTCCTACAATGAGCAGTTCTTC. Its translation: CASSVSPSTSYNEQFF.

This clone has a handful of counts. The chain is built from TRBV5-1 and TRBJ2-7, with TRBD1 identical over 8 bases. Germline V CDR1 and CDR2: SGHRS, YFSETQ. This CDR3 contains 17 residues. The V gene end was trimmed by 2 bases and the J gene end by 2 bases; junction bases not matched to a gene: 12. CDR3 sequence (DNA): TGCGCCAGCAGCTTAGGAGGAACCGGGACAGGACCCTACGAGCAGTACTTC. This encodes CASSLGGTGTGPYEQYF.

The V gene is TRBV11-3, the J gene TRBJ2-3; 9 bases line up with TRBD2. The V gene end was trimmed by 5 bases and the J gene end by 5 bases; junction bases not matched to a gene: 11. CDR1 and CDR2 from the germline V gene are SGHNT and YENEEA. This CDR3 comprises 16 residues. In DNA form, the CDR3 reads TGTGCCAGCAGCCCCCAATCTAGCGGGACGAGAGATACGCAGTATTTT. Translated: CASSPQSSGTRDTQYF.

This clone was seen a handful of times. As DNA, the CDR3 is TGTGCCAGTAGTAAACCAACCTCCGCGCAGCGGAGAGGTAATGAGCAGTTCTTC. Amino acids: CASSKPTSAQRRGNEQFF. The V and J genes are TRBV19 and TRBJ2-1; a weak D match, TRBD2 (5 bases). There are 18 residues in the CDR3. The ends were cut back, 4 bases at V and 7 bases at J, with 26 bases in the middle. CDR1 LNHDA and CDR2 SQIVND come from the germline V gene (reference sequence).

This clone was seen once. This sequence joins TRBV4-1 and TRBJ1-4; 9 nucleotides match TRBD1. The V and J ends lost 0 bases and 6 bases, in that order; junction bases with no gene match: 20. Germline V gene lookup returns CDR1 MGHRA and CDR2 YSYEKL. The CDR3 contains 21 residues. CDR3 DNA: TGCGCCAGCAGCCAAGAAGACGGGACCTTCGCCTCGGGACAGGGCCATGAAAAACTGTTTTTT. Protein: CASSQEDGTFASGQGHEKLFF.

The V and J genes are TRBV5-1 and TRBJ2-1; 11 bases align to TRBD2. The length of the CDR3 is 15 residues. Germline CDR1 is SGHRS and CDR2 is YFSETQ. V was clipped by 2 bases and J by 6 bases; unmatched bases: 4. CDR3 in DNA: TGCGCCAGCAGCTTACTAGCGGGAGTCGGCAATGAGCAGTTCTTC. This encodes CASSLLAGVGNEQFF.

The V and J genes are TRBV27 and TRBJ2-7, with 7 bases identical to TRBD1. From germline, CDR1 is MNHEY and CDR2 SMNVEV (reference sequence). The CDR3 spans 15 residues. The junction had 10 bases not matched to a gene; V was cut back by 3 bases and J by 5 bases. CDR3 residues: CASSFPPRDSHEQYF. The CDR3 DNA reads as TGTGCCAGCAGTTTCCCCCCTCGGGACAGCCACGAGCAGTACTTC.

The chain employs TRBV9 and TRBJ1-1; 9 bases map to TRBD1. The CDR3 extends over 13 amino acids. Germline CDR1 and CDR2: SGDLS and YYNGEE. With 5 bases clipped from V and 4 bases from J, the junction kept 3 bases outside the gene matches. The CDR3, as DNA: TGTGCCAGCAGACCGACAGGGGGCACTGAAGCTTTCTTT. Its translation: CASRPTGGTEAFF.

This clone was counted between two and nine times. The V and J genes are TRBV19 and TRBJ1-5; 8 bases are shared with TRBD1. The length of the CDR3 is 13 residues. V was clipped by 7 bases and J by 4 bases; unmatched bases: 3. Germline values: CDR1 LNHDA, CDR2 SQIVND (reference sequence). Written as DNA, the CDR3 is TGTGCCAGTACAGGGGGCCGGAATCAGCCCCAGCATTTT. This translates into CASTGGRNQPQHF. The full variable domain, completed using reference TRBV19 and TRBJ1-5, is DGGITQSPKYLFRKEGQNVTLSCEQNLNHDAMYWYRQDPGQGLRLIYYSQIVNDFQKGDIAEGYSVSREKKESFPLTVTSAQKNPTAFYLCASTGGRNQPQHFGDGTRLSIL.

In this sample, this clone turned up a few times. The V and J genes are TRBV9 and TRBJ2-7; TRBD1 agrees at 7 bases. The V segment lost 3 bases and the J segment 4 bases; nucleotides outside the gene matches: 7. Looked up from germline, CDR1 is SGDLS and CDR2 is YYNGEE. The CDR3 is 14 residues long. The CDR3 DNA reads TGTGCCAGCAGCGCATCGGGACAGCTATACGAGCAGTACTTC. The encoded protein is CASSASGQLYEQYF.

This clone was counted a single time. This rearrangement joins TRBV11-2 to TRBJ2-1, with TRBD2 identical over 8 bases. In germline, CDR1 is SGHAT, CDR2 FQNNGV. This CDR3 comprises 15 residues. V lost 5 bases, J lost 6 bases, and 9 bases stayed unmatched. The CDR3 DNA follows: TGTGCCAGCAGCGGGGGGGTAGCGGGACCCAATGAGCAGTTCTTC. This sequence encodes CASSGGVAGPNEQFF. The complete variable domain, with remaining parts taken from reference TRBV11-2 and TRBJ2-1, reads EAGVAQSPRYKIIEKRQSVAFWCNPISGHATLYWYQQILGQGPKLLIQFQNNGVVDDSQLPKDRFSAERLKGVDSTLKIQPAKLEDSAVYLCASSGGVAGPNEQFFGPGTRLTVL.

This chain uses TRBV6-2 or TRBV6-3 with TRBJ2-1; 8 bases map to TRBD1. The CDR3 covers 15 residues. V trimming: 2 bases; J trimming: 5 bases; junction bases outside the gene matches: 5. Germline values: CDR1 MNHEY, CDR2 SVGEGT. The CDR3 sequence: CASSYPGRGHNEQFF. The CDR3 nucleotides are TGTGCCAGCAGTTACCCGGGCAGGGGGCACAATGAGCAGTTCTTC.